The 4 T cell receptor beta chains below were found in one sample sequenced in a study of cytomegalovirus exposure and HLA in healthy donors. It was with 60 Vbeta and 13 Jbeta primers that the PCR ran. Generated by immunoSEQ multiplex PCR, the TCRdb table keeps only in-frame clones and is missing some. This table holds 140,000 or so clones. The sequenced sample was PBMCs. Every receptor here comes from a male donor in good health and CMV-seronegative.

This sequence joins TRBV18 and TRBJ1-2; the D gene is possibly TRBD1 (6 bases). Germline loops: CDR1 KGHSH, CDR2 LQKENI. This CDR3 region has 18 residues. The V end was cut by 3 bases, the J end by 0 bases, with 20 bases between. CDR3 sequence (DNA): TGTGCCAGCTCACCGGGGGCTCAAGGGACACTCGCTAACTATGGCTACACCTTC. It encodes CASSPGAQGTLANYGYTF.

This chain uses TRBV6-5 with TRBJ2-5; possibly TRBD1 for D (6 bases). Trimming removed 5 bases at V and 1 base at J, with 11 bases between. The CDR3 is 14 amino acids. Germline CDR1 and CDR2: MNHEY and SVGAGI. The CDR3 bases are TGTGCCAGCAGTGCCCGGACAGTCCAAGAGACCCAGTACTTC. It yields the protein CASSARTVQETQYF.

The rearrangement joins TRBV27 to TRBJ2-4; 8 nucleotides match TRBD1. Germline lookup yields CDR1 MNHEY and CDR2 SMNVEV (reference sequence). V shed 6 bases and J 5 bases; nucleotides not matched to a gene: 6. The CDR3 contains 14 residues. The CDR3: CASSLRTGQNIQYF. The CDR3 DNA reads as TGTGCCAGCAGCCTTAGGACAGGGCAAAACATTCAGTACTTC.

In DNA form, the CDR3 reads TGTGCCAGCAGCTCGGACAGGGGCTCCTACAATGAGCAGTTCTTC. Amino acids: CASSSDRGSYNEQFF. The rearrangement joins TRBV7-3 to TRBJ2-1, with TRBD1 matching over 9 bases. This CDR3 contains 15 residues. Trimming cost V 4 bases and J 0 bases; bases outside gene matches: 1. CDR1 SGHTA and CDR2 FQGTGA come from the germline V gene.